A selection of T cell receptor beta chains follows, all from one sample in a study of blood T cells in healthy people across ages. In TCRdb, the 5' RACE reads were re-called with MiXCR into one record per CDR3 protein. Of around 790,000 distinct CDR3 sequences in the sample, roughly 44% are singletons; the top ten hold about a fifth. The sequenced sample consisted of blood. The receptors stem from a man between 60 and 75 years old in good health. Both conserved end residues are part of each CDR3. Fields, in order: V gene, J gene, D gene, CDR3 protein. The D gene is left open where the match is weak.

TRBV29-1	TRBJ1-2	NA	CSVGSGQDYGYTF
TRBV6-1	TRBJ1-1	NA	CASRQGVEAFF
TRBV12-3/TRBV12-4	TRBJ2-5	TRBD2	CASRRGLAGVGETQYF
TRBV27	TRBJ1-6	TRBD1	CASSSPGQGAYNSPLHF
TRBV27	TRBJ2-3	NA	CASSPRVRATSTDTQYF
TRBV7-9	TRBJ1-2	NA	CASSNTDLYGYTF
TRBV7-2	TRBJ1-1	NA	CASSLKTTGTAEAFF
TRBV6-5	TRBJ1-2	NA	CASRGPGSNYGYTF
TRBV7-9	TRBJ1-2	NA	CASSLARDGYGYTF
TRBV7-2	TRBJ2-3	NA	CASSLEGSRPSTDTQYF
TRBV7-6	TRBJ1-4	NA	CASSLLGPLEKLFF
TRBV5-1	TRBJ2-7	NA	CASSGGLGYEQYF
TRBV6-5	TRBJ1-2	TRBD1	CASSYNNRGGGGYTF
TRBV6-1	TRBJ2-7	TRBD2	CASTKTSARSSYEQYF
TRBV12-3/TRBV12-4	TRBJ2-4	NA	CASSFLSSGVGKNIQYF
TRBV7-2	TRBJ2-1	NA	CASSDQVRVAYNEQFF
TRBV12-3/TRBV12-4	TRBJ1-6	NA	CASRPRIGSPLHF
TRBV27	TRBJ2-1	TRBD2	CASSLSSGGRYNEQFF
TRBV7-2	TRBJ2-1	NA	CASSLSSGPYNEQFF
TRBV7-9	TRBJ2-1	NA	CASSGSRGGNEQFF
TRBV13	TRBJ2-7	TRBD2	CASSARASGISYEQYF
TRBV6-1	TRBJ1-6	NA	CASDIGVGDSPLHF
TRBV6-2/TRBV6-3	TRBJ2-1	TRBD2	CASSYMIAGSSYNEQFF
TRBV20-1	TRBJ2-7	TRBD2	CSARAGGKYEQYF
TRBV7-9	TRBJ1-6	TRBD1	CASSRTWDSISYNSPLHF
TRBV6-5	TRBJ2-7	TRBD1	CASGYRQGDPYEQYF
TRBV6-2/TRBV6-3	TRBJ2-7	NA	CASSYSGTIAVEQYF
TRBV29-1	TRBJ2-1	NA	CSVDRRSSYNEQFF